This T cell receptor beta chain is drawn from a study of post-analysis software for immune sequencing data. Whole-study results and caveats: About five TRBV segments, including TRBV5-6, TRBV5-1 and TRBV20-1, were more frequent in patients than controls.

The CDR3 is 15 amino acids. Trimming removed 5 bases from V and 13 bases from J; junction bases left unmatched: 15. CDR1 is SEHNR and CDR2 is FQNEAQ in the germline V gene (reference sequence). About this clonotype itself: Antigen unknown.

Presence of unique molecular identifiers characterized the TCR beta cDNA libraries. TCRdb recomputed calls from the PCR reads with MiXCR, one row per CDR3 protein. This sample has approximately 770,000 distinct CDR3 sequences; around 46% occur once, and the top ten carry roughly 4.9%. This TCR was sampled from a girl between 10 and 17 years old with multiple sclerosis. Source material: blood. This chain connects TRBV7-9 to TRBJ2-4; TRBD2 matches 9 bases. The chain's CDR3 is CASSPPGLALGGQYF. Here the CDR3 DNA reads TGTGCCAGCAGCCCACCGGGACTAGCTCTGGGGGGGCAGTACTTC. Full variable domain (missing parts from reference TRBV7-9 and TRBJ2-4): DTGVSQNPRHKITKRGQNVTFRCDPISEHNRLYWYRQTLGQGPEFLTYFQNEAQLEKSRLLSDRFSAERPKGSFSTLEIQRTEQGDSAMYLCASSPPGLALGGQYFGAGTRLSVL.